This T cell receptor (beta chain) was documented in a study of cytotoxic CD8 clonotypes in ibrutinib-treated CLL. Germline CDR1 GTSNPN, CDR2 SVGIG (reference sequence). Trimming took 2 bases from V and 0 from J, leaving 11 bases between them. This CDR3 has 15 amino acids. Assay used: immunoSEQ multiplex PCR; TCRdb lists only in-frame clones, some missing. The sample records some 130,000 clones, roughly 88% being singletons. TCR beta library input comprised roughly 2 micrograms of genomic DNA from cryopreserved PBMCs. The V and J genes are TRBV30 and TRBJ1-5, with D possibly matching TRBD1 (5 bases). Sequencing was performed on PBMCs, taken after 24 months of ibrutinib treatment. This receptor was taken from a human donor with chronic lymphocytic leukemia. CDR3 in amino acids: CAWSLGGFSNQPQHF. The CDR3, as DNA: TGTGCCTGGAGTTTGGGGGGGTTTAGCAATCAGCCCCAGCATTTT.